This note documents a single T cell receptor (beta chain) sequence. Trimming cost V 7 bases and J 9 bases, with 19 bases left between them. Germline V lookup: CDR1 SNHLY, CDR2 FYNNEI. There are 14 residues in the CDR3. TCRdb re-called the RT-PCR reads through MiXCR, storing one row per CDR3 protein. The table lists more than 850,000 distinct CDR3 sequences, around 17% of them singletons. The data were taken from a study of patients and donors after allogeneic stem cell transplantation. Sequencing was done on a sample of blood, either unsorted or a sorted T cell fraction (not recorded which). This clonotype was sampled from a human donor who was either an allogeneic HSCT recipient or a stem cell or donor lymphocyte infusion donor (not recorded which). It is not recorded whose cells these are; they may come from a transplant donor. The chain employs TRBV2 and TRBJ2-1; tentatively, D is TRBD2 (6 bases). In DNA form, the CDR3 reads TGTGCCAGCAATAACGTGGGAGGAGGCGGTGAGCAGTTCTTC. It translates to CASNNVGGGGEQFF.